This entry features one T cell receptor (beta chain) sequence. Its antigen is not identified. Germline V gene lookup returns CDR1 SGHDT and CDR2 YYEEEE. The length of the CDR3 is 16 residues. Trimming pared 0 bases from V and 6 bases from J, leaving 16 bases between. The sample comes from a study of CD8+ T cells in alopecia areata. Following extraction, RNA underwent reverse transcription to cDNA, which served as the sequencing template. Using immunoSEQ multiplex PCR, the repertoire was profiled, and TCRdb retains in-frame clones only, with some absent. The sample has 140,000 or so clones; less than 65% are singletons. Points from the study as a whole: Scalp lesions, especially in alopecia totalis/universalis, had higher clonality than normal scalp.

What was sequenced was CD8+ T cells sorted from blood. The chain uses TRBV5-6 and TRBJ2-1; the D is unclear. The clonotype originates from a human donor in good health. This chain's CDR3 is CASSLDPAGFSNEQFF. CDR3 in DNA: TGTGCCAGCAGCTTGGATCCAGCCGGGTTTAGCAATGAGCAGTTCTTC.